This TCR beta chain stems from a study of T cells in localized non-small cell lung cancer. Study findings and constraints: Adjacent lung was found to contain a median approximately 50 of the top 100 tumor clones.

Clones were sequenced by immunoSEQ multiplex PCR, and TCRdb holds only the in-frame ones, with some missing. Found here are several thousand clones, about 29% of them singletons; the top ten hold 20% to 25%. V trimming: 4 bases; J trimming: 2 bases; junction bases outside the gene matches: 6. Germline values: CDR1 SQVTM, CDR2 ANQGSEA. The CDR3 runs to 15 residues. This clone was observed once. Its matching antigen is unknown. Sequenced material: lung tumor tissue, taken before any cancer treatment. This clonotype originated in a woman aged 40 to 75 with stage I squamous cell lung carcinoma. V is TRBV29-1 and J is TRBJ2-1, with 9 bases that match TRBD1. CDR3 sequence reads: CSVAGQGRTYNEQFF. The DNA of the CDR3 is TGCAGCGTTGCAGGACAGGGGAGGACCTACAATGAGCAGTTCTTC.